The 25 T cell receptor beta chains listed next were all sequenced from one sample in a study of blood T cell repertoires in COVID-19. Measured with immunoSEQ multiplex PCR; TCRdb has only the in-frame clones, and not every one. Found here are some 420,000 clones, 75% to 90% of them singletons; the top ten hold 1% to 1.3%. Sequences were obtained from PBMCs or T cells enriched from blood (not recorded which). The receptor set was obtained from a man aged 30 to 39 who had recovered from COVID-19.

The chain combines TRBV19 with TRBJ2-7; D is possibly TRBD2 (6 bases). In germline, CDR1 is LNHDA, CDR2 SQIVND (reference sequence). V was trimmed by 2 bases and J by 0 bases, leaving 11 bases between them. This CDR3 comprises 15 residues. The CDR3 region is CASSISQEGSYEQYF. Here the CDR3 DNA reads TGTGCCAGTAGTATATCACAGGAGGGCTCCTACGAGCAGTACTTC.

This clone has only one observation. The chain has TRBV27 and TRBJ1-1; TRBD1 aligns across 7 bases. Germline lookup yields CDR1 MNHEY and CDR2 SMNVEV (reference sequence). The CDR3 extends over 14 amino acids. With 7 bases clipped from V and 4 bases from J, the junction kept 9 bases outside the gene matches. The CDR3 loop is CASTQQGTGTEAFF. The CDR3 nucleotides read TGTGCCAGCACTCAACAGGGGACGGGCACTGAAGCTTTCTTT.

V and J are TRBV28 and TRBJ1-2; the D is unclear. The CDR3 has 14 residues. Germline V gene lookup returns CDR1 MDHEN and CDR2 SYDVKM. V lost 5 bases to trimming and J lost 7 bases, with 17 bases between them. CDR3 amino acids: CASSTAEAFGGYTF. CDR3 in DNA: TGTGCCAGCAGTACGGCAGAGGCTTTTGGTGGCTACACCTTC.

The rearrangement joins TRBV30 to TRBJ1-6, with TRBD1 matching over 7 bases. The V segment lost 0 bases and the J segment 5 bases; nucleotides outside the gene matches: 1. This CDR3 contains 14 residues. The germline V gene has CDR1 GTSNPN and CDR2 SVGIG (reference sequence). CDR3 region: CAWSVGTDNSPLHF. Here the CDR3 DNA reads TGTGCCTGGAGTGTAGGGACAGATAATTCACCCCTCCACTTT.

In DNA form, the CDR3 reads TGCGCCAGCAGCCCCACGACAGGGTTCAATGAGCAGTTCTTC. This translates into CASSPTTGFNEQFF. The chain combines TRBV5-1 with TRBJ2-1, with 7 bases matching TRBD1. The CDR3 consists of 14 residues. Trimming cost V 4 bases and J 6 bases; bases outside gene matches: 7. In germline, CDR1 is SGHRS, CDR2 YFSETQ.

The chain recombines TRBV5-1 with TRBJ2-7; a possible D gene is TRBD1 (6 bases). Germline CDR1 is SGHRS and CDR2 is YFSETQ. V lost 0 bases and J 6 bases, leaving 10 bases between the germline ends. The CDR3 spans 13 residues. In DNA form, the CDR3 reads TGCGCCAGCAGCTTGGGACAGGCCGGCGAGCAGTACTTC. Its translation is CASSLGQAGEQYF.

On this clone: In the same sample, other DNA sequences code for this CDR3. The chain recombines TRBV5-1 with TRBJ2-1; D may be TRBD2 (6 bases). Germline V gives CDR1 SGHRS, CDR2 YFSETQ. CDR3 size: 15 residues. V lost 3 bases to trimming and J lost 0 bases, with 10 bases between them. CDR3 residues: CASSWGESSYNEQFF. CDR3 in DNA: TGCGCCAGCAGCTGGGGGGAGAGCTCCTACAATGAGCAGTTCTTC. Filled out from reference TRBV5-1 and TRBJ2-1, the complete variable domain reads KAGVTQTPRYLIKTRGQQVTLSCSPISGHRSVSWYQQTPGQGLQFLFEYFSETQRNKGNFPGRFSGRQFSNSRSEMNVSTLELGDSALYLCASSWGESSYNEQFFGPGTRLTVL.

This chain links TRBV6-5 with TRBJ1-6; TRBD1 aligns across 8 bases. Germline loops: CDR1 MNHEY, CDR2 SVGAGI. Unmatched junction bases numbered 6, after V lost 2 bases and J lost 9 bases. This CDR3 region has 15 residues. The CDR3 region has the DNA TGTGCCAGCAGTTACGGGGACAGGCGGAGTTCACCCCTCCACTTT. Its protein product is CASSYGDRRSSPLHF.

The chain links TRBV19 to TRBJ1-3; D remains ambiguous. Germline V CDR1 and CDR2: LNHDA, SQIVND (reference sequence). The V gene lost 6 bases and the J gene lost 1 base, with 7 bases spanning the gap. The CDR3 is 13 residues long. CDR3 bases: TGTGCCAGTAGCCTCAGGTCTGGAAACACCATATATTTT. It yields the protein CASSLRSGNTIYF.

J is TRBJ2-5 and V is TRBV6-5, with a possible D match to TRBD2 (5 bases). Germline-derived CDR1 and CDR2 are MNHEY and SVGAGI. The CDR3 is 13 amino acids. The V end lost 7 bases, the J end lost 5 bases, and 14 bases lay between the germline ends. This CDR3 is CASTHTGGETQYF. In DNA, the CDR3 is TGTGCCAGCACTCATACCGGAGGCGAGACCCAGTACTTC.

This clone was seen a single time. The V call is TRBV28, the J call TRBJ2-1, with D perhaps matching TRBD2 (6 bases). Trimming removed 2 bases at V and 4 bases at J, with 12 bases between. The CDR3 runs to 15 residues. The germline V gene encodes CDR1 MDHEN and CDR2 SYDVKM. CDR3 residues: CASSLLPGAYNEQFF. CDR3 bases: TGTGCCAGCAGTTTACTGCCGGGAGCATACAATGAGCAGTTCTTC.

The chain employs TRBV13 and TRBJ1-2; 12 bases align to TRBD1. CDR3 length: 15 amino acids. V trimming: 5 bases; J trimming: 4 bases; junction bases outside the gene matches: 5. The germline V gene encodes CDR1 PRHDT and CDR2 FYEKMQ (reference sequence). In nucleotides, the CDR3 is TGTGCCAGCAGCGGGGACAGGGGGCTCGGCTATGGCTACACCTTC. It codes for CASSGDRGLGYGYTF. Complete variable domain (other parts from reference TRBV13 and TRBJ1-2): AAGVIQSPRHLIKEKRETATLKCYPIPRHDTVYWYQQGPGQDPQFLISFYEKMQSDKGSIPDRFSAQQFSDYHSELNMSSLELGDSALYFCASSGDRGLGYGYTFGSGTRLTVV.

The gene calls are TRBV28 and TRBJ2-1; 10 nucleotides agree with TRBD1. CDR3 size: 17 residues. J was trimmed by 9 bases and V by 3 bases; bases with no gene match: 14. Germline lookup yields CDR1 MDHEN and CDR2 SYDVKM. The CDR3 is CASSFGARDRGAGEQFF. The DNA for the CDR3 is TGTGCCAGCAGTTTCGGCGCACGGGACAGGGGTGCTGGTGAGCAGTTCTTC.

The rearrangement joins TRBV3-1 (or the pseudogene TRBV3-2) to TRBJ2-5, with D perhaps TRBD1 (6 bases). This CDR3 region has 15 residues. The V end was cut by 1 base, the J end by 5 bases, with 14 bases between. Germline V gene lookup returns CDR1 LGHDT and CDR2 YNNKEL (reference sequence). The CDR3 sequence is CASSQGVEGVETQYF. Here the CDR3 DNA reads TGTGCCAGCAGCCAAGGGGTTGAGGGGGTGGAGACCCAGTACTTC.

The rearrangement links TRBV6-4 to TRBJ2-1, with 11 bases aligning to TRBD2. The CDR3 runs 16 residues. In germline, CDR1 is MRHNA, CDR2 SNTAGT. V lost 5 bases, J lost 7 bases, and 10 bases stayed unmatched. CDR3 amino acids: CASSPLAGGPGNEQFF. The CDR3 DNA reads TGTGCCAGCAGTCCCCTAGCGGGAGGACCCGGGAATGAGCAGTTCTTC.

The chain joins TRBV18 to TRBJ2-2; perhaps TRBD1 as D (5 bases). Trimming cost V 3 bases and J 0 bases, with 17 bases left between them. Germline values: CDR1 KGHSH, CDR2 LQKENI. This CDR3 spans 18 amino acids. The CDR3 spells CASSPPVRGTANTGELFF. CDR3 sequence (DNA): TGTGCCAGCTCACCCCCTGTTAGGGGCACCGCGAACACCGGGGAGCTGTTTTTT.

The chain couples TRBV7-9 to TRBJ1-2; D is perhaps TRBD1 (6 bases). V lost 5 bases and J 8 bases, leaving 27 bases between the germline ends. Germline V lookup: CDR1 SEHNR, CDR2 FQNEAQ (reference sequence). This CDR3 has 17 amino acids. The CDR3 DNA reads as TGTGCCAGCAGCCCGATTGAACTACAGGGCGGAGGCGGAGGCTACACCTTC. It codes for CASSPIELQGGGGGYTF.

The V gene is TRBV6-5, the J gene TRBJ2-1, with TRBD2 matching over 10 bases. V lost 2 bases, J lost 9 bases, and 7 bases stayed unmatched. This CDR3 has 15 amino acids. Per germline, CDR1 MNHEY and CDR2 SVGAGI. CDR3 residues: CASSYGLAGAGEQFF. The CDR3 DNA is TGTGCCAGCAGTTACGGGCTAGCGGGAGCGGGTGAGCAGTTCTTC.

This clone was seen a few times. The same CDR3 is also encoded by other DNA sequences in this sample. The genes are TRBV28 and TRBJ2-7; maybe TRBD1 (6 bases). The germline V and J ends were trimmed by 3 bases and 0 bases, with 12 bases remaining between them. CDR3 length: 15 residues. Germline lookup yields CDR1 MDHEN and CDR2 SYDVKM. The CDR3 reads CASSLAGASSYEQYF. CDR3 sequence (DNA): TGTGCCAGCAGTTTGGCAGGGGCGAGCTCCTACGAGCAGTACTTC.

The J gene is TRBJ1-2, the V gene TRBV3-1 (or the pseudogene TRBV3-2); 7 bases fit TRBD1. The CDR3 extends over 14 amino acids. The J segment lost 4 bases and the V segment lost 3 bases, leaving 5 bases of the junction unmatched. CDR1 and CDR2 (germline): LGHDT, YNNKEL (reference sequence). CDR3 in DNA: TGTGCCAGCAGCCAGGAAGGACAGGTCTATGGCTACACCTTC. It translates to CASSQEGQVYGYTF.

The V and J genes are TRBV10-1 and TRBJ2-7, with a possible D match to TRBD2 (5 bases). The CDR3 length is 14 residues. Germline CDR1 reads WNHNN; CDR2 reads SYGVQD (reference sequence). Trimming left V 0 bases short and J 11 bases short, with 17 bases between. For the CDR3, the DNA is TGCGCCAGCAGTGAGTCGGGGAGCCAAAGATCCGAGTACTTC. This translates into CASSESGSQRSEYF.

V usage is TRBV2 and J usage is TRBJ1-5; tentative D call: TRBD1 (5 bases). V was cut by 7 bases and J by 2 bases, with 9 bases left in between. Germline-derived CDR1 and CDR2 are SNHLY and FYNNEI. The CDR3 loop spans 13 amino acids. This chain's CDR3 is CASTGEGNQPQHF. CDR3 coding DNA: TGTGCCAGCACGGGGGAAGGCAATCAGCCCCAGCATTTT.

In DNA form, the CDR3 reads TGTGCCAGCAGCAAGGGGGGACTCCGCCAAGCCAAAAACATTCAGTACTTC. Protein product: CASSKGGLRQAKNIQYF. This rearrangement joins TRBV21-1 to TRBJ2-4; the table's D gene call, TRBD2, was not cross checked with the DNA. TRBV21-1 is termed a pseudogene. The CDR3 extends over 17 amino acids.

The chain couples TRBV5-1 to TRBJ2-1; 13 nucleotides line up with TRBD2. Germline CDR1 reads SGHRS; CDR2 reads YFSETQ. The CDR3 contains 16 residues. Trimming removed 3 bases from V and 7 bases from J; junction bases left unmatched: 7. This chain's CDR3 is CASSYSGTSGINEQFF. The DNA of the CDR3 is TGCGCCAGCAGCTACTCCGGGACTAGCGGGATTAATGAGCAGTTCTTC.

The V and J genes are TRBV4-1 and TRBJ2-2; D is undetermined. V was cut by 3 bases and J by 5 bases, with 7 bases left in between. CDR1 and CDR2 (germline): MGHRA, YSYEKL. The CDR3 contains 13 residues. The CDR3: CASSQALTGELFF. The CDR3 DNA reads TGCGCCAGCAGCCAGGCCTTAACCGGGGAGCTGTTTTTT.